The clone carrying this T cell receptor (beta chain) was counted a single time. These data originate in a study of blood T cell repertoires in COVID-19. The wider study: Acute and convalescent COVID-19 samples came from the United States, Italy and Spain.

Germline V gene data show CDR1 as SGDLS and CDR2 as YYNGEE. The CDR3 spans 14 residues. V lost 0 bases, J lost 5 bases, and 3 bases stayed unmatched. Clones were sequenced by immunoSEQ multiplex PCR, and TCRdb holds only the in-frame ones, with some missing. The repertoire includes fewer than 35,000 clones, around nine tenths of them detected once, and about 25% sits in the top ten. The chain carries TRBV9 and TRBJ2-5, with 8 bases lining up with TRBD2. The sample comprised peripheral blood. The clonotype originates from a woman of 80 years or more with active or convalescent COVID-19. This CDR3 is CASSVGGGGETQYF. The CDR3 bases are TGTGCCAGCAGCGTAGGCGGCGGGGGGGAGACCCAGTACTTC.